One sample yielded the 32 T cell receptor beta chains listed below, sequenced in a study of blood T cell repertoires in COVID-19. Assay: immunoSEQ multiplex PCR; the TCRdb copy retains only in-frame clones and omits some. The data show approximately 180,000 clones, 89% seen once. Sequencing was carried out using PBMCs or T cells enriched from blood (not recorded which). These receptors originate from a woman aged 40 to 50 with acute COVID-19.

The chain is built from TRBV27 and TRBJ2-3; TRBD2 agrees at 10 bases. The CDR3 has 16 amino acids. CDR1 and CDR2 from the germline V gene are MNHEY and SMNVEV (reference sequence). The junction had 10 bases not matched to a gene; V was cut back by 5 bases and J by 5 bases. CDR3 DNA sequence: TGTGCCAGCAGTAAAGGACTAGCGGACCGTTTAGATACGCAGTATTTT. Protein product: CASSKGLADRLDTQYF.

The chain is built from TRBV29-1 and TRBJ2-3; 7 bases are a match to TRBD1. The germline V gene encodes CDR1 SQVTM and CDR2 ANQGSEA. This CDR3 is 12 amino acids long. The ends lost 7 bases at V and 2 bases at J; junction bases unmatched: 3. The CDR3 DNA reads TGCAGCGCCGGGACAGACACAGATACGCAGTATTTT. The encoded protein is CSAGTDTDTQYF.

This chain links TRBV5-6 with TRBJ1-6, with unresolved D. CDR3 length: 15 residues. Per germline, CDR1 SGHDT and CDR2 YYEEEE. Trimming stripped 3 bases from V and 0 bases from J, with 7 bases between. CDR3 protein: CASSSQSSYNSPLHF. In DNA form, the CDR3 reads TGTGCCAGCAGCTCACAGAGCTCCTATAATTCACCCCTCCACTTT.

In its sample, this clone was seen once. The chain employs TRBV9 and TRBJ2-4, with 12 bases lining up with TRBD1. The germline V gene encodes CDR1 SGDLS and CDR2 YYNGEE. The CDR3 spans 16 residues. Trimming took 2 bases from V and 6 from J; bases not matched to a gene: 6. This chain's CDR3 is CASSVGTGGVGNIQYF. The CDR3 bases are TGTGCCAGCAGCGTGGGGACAGGGGGCGTGGGAAACATTCAGTACTTC.

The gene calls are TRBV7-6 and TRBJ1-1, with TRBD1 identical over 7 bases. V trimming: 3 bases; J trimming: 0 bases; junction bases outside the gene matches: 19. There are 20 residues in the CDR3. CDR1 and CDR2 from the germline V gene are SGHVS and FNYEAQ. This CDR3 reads CASSFDKQPGQRTMNTEAFF. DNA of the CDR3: TGTGCCAGCAGCTTCGATAAACAGCCGGGACAGAGAACCATGAACACTGAAGCTTTCTTT. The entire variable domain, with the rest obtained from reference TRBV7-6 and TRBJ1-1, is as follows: GAGVSQSPRYKVTKRGQDVALRCDPISGHVSLYWYRQALGQGPEFLTYFNYEAQQDKSGLPNDRFSAERPEGSISTLTIQRTEQRDSAMYRCASSFDKQPGQRTMNTEAFFGQGTRLTVV.

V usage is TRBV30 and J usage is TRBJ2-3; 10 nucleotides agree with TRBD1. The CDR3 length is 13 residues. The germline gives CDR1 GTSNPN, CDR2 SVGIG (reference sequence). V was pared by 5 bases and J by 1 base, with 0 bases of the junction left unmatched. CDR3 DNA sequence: TGTGCCTGGGACAGGGGGCGCACAGATACGCAGTATTTT. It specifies CAWDRGRTDTQYF. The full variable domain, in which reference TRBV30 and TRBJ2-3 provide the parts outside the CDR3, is SQTIHQWPATLVQPVGSPLSLECTVEGTSNPNLYWYRQAAGRGLQLLFYSVGIGQISSEVPQNLSASRPQDRQFILSSKKLLLSDSGFYLCAWDRGRTDTQYFGPGTRLTVL.

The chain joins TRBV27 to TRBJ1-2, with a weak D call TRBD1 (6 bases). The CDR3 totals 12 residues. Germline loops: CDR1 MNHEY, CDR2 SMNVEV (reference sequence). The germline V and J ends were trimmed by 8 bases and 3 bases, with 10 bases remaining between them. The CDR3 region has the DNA TGTGCCAGCGGACAGTTAGACTATGGCTACACCTTC. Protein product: CASGQLDYGYTF.

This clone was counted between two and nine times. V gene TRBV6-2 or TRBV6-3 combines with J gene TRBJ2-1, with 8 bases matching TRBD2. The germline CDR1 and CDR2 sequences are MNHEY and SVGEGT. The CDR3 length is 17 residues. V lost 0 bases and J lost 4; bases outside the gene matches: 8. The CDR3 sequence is CASSYSPLAGLYNEQFF. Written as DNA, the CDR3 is TGTGCCAGCAGTTACTCCCCCCTAGCGGGTTTATACAATGAGCAGTTCTTC.

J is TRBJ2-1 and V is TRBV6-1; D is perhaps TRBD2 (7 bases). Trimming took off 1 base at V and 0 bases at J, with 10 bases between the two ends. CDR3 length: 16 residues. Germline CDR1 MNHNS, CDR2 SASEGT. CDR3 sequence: CASSEEGGASYNEQFF. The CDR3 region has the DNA TGTGCCAGCAGTGAAGAAGGGGGGGCCTCCTACAATGAGCAGTTCTTC.

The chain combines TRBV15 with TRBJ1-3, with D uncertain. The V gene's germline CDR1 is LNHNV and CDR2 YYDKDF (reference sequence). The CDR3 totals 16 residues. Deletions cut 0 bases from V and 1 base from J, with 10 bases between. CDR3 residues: CATSRDITLSGNTIYF. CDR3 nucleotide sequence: TGTGCCACCAGCAGAGATATCACTTTATCTGGAAACACCATATATTTT.

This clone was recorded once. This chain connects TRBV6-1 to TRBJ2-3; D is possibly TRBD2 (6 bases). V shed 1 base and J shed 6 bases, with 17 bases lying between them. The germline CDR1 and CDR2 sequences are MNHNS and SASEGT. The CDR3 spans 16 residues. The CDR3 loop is CASSEVLAAGSDTQYF. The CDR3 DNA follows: TGTGCCAGCAGTGAAGTGTTGGCAGCGGGCTCGGATACGCAGTATTTT.

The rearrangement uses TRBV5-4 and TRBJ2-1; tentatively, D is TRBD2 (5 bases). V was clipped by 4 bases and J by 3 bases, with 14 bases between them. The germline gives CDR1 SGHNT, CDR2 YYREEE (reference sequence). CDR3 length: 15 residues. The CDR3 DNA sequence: TGTGCCAGCAGCCTCGGAGGAATTGGCTACAATGAGCAGTTCTTC. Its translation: CASSLGGIGYNEQFF.

CDR3: CASSTDSSYNSPLHF. CDR3 nucleotide sequence: TGTGCCAGCAGCACCGACAGCTCCTATAATTCACCCCTCCACTTT. This chain links TRBV9 with TRBJ1-6, with D perhaps matching TRBD1 (5 bases). This CDR3 is built from 15 residues. In germline, CDR1 is SGDLS, CDR2 YYNGEE. Trimming removed 4 bases from V and 0 bases from J, with 8 bases in between.

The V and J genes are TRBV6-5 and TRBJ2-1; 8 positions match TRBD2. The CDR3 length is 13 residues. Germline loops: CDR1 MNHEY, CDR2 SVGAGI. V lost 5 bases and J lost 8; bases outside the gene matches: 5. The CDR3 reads CASSRLASDEQFF. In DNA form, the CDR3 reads TGTGCCAGCAGTCGACTAGCGTCGGATGAGCAGTTCTTC.

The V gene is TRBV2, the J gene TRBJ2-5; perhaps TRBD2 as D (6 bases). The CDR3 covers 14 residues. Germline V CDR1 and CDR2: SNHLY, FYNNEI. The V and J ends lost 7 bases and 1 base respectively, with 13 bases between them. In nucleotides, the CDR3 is TGTGCCAGCATAGCGGAGATATTCCAAGAGACCCAGTACTTC. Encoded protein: CASIAEIFQETQYF.

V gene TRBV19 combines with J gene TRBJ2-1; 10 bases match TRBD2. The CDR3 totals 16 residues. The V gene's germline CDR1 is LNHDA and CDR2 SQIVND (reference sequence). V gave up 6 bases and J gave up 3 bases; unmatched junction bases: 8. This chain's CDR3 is CASSNQLAGFYNEQFF. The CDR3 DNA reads TGTGCCAGTAGCAACCAACTAGCGGGATTCTACAATGAGCAGTTCTTC.

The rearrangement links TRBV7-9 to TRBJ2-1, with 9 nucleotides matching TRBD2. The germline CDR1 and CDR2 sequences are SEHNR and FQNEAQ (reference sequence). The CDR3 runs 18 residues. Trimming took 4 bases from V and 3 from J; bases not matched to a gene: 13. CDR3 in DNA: TGTGCCAGCAGCTCCGCGGTGGCTAGCGGGATCTACTACAATGAGCAGTTCTTC. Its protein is CASSSAVASGIYYNEQFF.

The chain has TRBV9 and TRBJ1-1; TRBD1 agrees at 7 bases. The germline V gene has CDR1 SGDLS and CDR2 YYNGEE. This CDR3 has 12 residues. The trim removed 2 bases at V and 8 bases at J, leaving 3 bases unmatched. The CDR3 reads CASSVQGGEAFF. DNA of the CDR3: TGTGCCAGCAGCGTCCAGGGGGGAGAAGCTTTCTTT.

CDR3 residues: CASSEIRRAYNEQFF. In DNA, the CDR3 is TGTGCCAGCAGTGAAATAAGGCGGGCCTACAATGAGCAGTTCTTC. This chain links TRBV2 with TRBJ2-1; D might be TRBD2 (5 bases). Per germline, CDR1 SNHLY and CDR2 FYNNEI. This CDR3 spans 15 amino acids. V dropped 2 bases and J dropped 2 bases, with 10 bases sitting between them. The whole variable domain, remainder taken from reference TRBV2 and TRBJ2-1, is EPEVTQTPSHQVTQMGQEVILRCVPISNHLYFYWYRQILGQKVEFLVSFYNNEISEKSEIFDDQFSVERPDGSNFTLKIRSTKLEDSAMYFCASSEIRRAYNEQFFGPGTRLTVL.

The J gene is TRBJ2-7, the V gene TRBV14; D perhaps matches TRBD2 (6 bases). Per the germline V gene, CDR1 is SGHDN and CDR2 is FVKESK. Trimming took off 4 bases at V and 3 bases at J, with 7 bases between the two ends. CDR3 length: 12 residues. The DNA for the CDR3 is TGTGCCAGCAGCCTCGGGGGCTACGAGCAGTACTTC. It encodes CASSLGGYEQYF. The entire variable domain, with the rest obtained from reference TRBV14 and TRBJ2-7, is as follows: EAGVTQFPSHSVIEKGQTVTLRCDPISGHDNLYWYRRVMGKEIKFLLHFVKESKQDESGMPNNRFLAERTGGTYSTLKVQPAELEDSGVYFCASSLGGYEQYFGPGTRLTVT.

This CDR3 reads CASSFPGTGERNTIYF. The CDR3 nucleotides are TGTGCCAGCAGTTTCCCCGGGACAGGGGAACGAAACACCATATATTTT. The gene calls are TRBV28 and TRBJ1-3; 10 bases line up with TRBD1. V gave up 3 bases and J gave up 5 bases; unmatched junction bases: 7. This CDR3 spans 16 amino acids. Germline CDR1 and CDR2: MDHEN and SYDVKM.

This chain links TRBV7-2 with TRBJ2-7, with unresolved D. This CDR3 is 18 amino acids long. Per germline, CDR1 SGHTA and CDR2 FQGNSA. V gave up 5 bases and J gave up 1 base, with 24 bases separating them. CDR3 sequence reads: CASSPTPSWSRQSYEQYF. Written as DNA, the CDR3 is TGTGCCAGCAGCCCCACTCCTTCATGGAGTCGTCAGTCCTACGAGCAGTACTTC.

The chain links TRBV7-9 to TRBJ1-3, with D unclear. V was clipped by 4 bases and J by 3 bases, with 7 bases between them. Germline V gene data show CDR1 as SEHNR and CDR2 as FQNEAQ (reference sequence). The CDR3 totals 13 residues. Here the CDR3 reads CASSYTYGNTIYF. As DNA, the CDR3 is TGTGCCAGCAGCTACACATATGGAAACACCATATATTTT.

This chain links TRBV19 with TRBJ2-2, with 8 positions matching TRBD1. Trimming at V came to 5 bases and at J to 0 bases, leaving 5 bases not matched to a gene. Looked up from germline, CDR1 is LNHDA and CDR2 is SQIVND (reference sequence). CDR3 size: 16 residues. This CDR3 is CASSSHRGANTGELFF. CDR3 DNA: TGTGCCAGTAGTTCACACAGGGGGGCGAACACCGGGGAGCTGTTTTTT.

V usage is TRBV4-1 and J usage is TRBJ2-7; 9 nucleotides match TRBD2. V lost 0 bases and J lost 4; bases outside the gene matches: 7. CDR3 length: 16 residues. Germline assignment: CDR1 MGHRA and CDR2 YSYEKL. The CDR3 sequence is CASSQDSSGRFYEQYF. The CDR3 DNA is TGCGCCAGCAGCCAAGATTCAAGCGGGAGGTTTTACGAGCAGTACTTC.

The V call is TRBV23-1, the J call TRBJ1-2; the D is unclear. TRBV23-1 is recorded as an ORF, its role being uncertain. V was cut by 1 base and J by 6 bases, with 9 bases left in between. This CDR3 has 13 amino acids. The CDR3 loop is CASSQWEADGYTF. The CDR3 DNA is TGCGCCAGCAGTCAATGGGAGGCAGATGGCTACACCTTC.

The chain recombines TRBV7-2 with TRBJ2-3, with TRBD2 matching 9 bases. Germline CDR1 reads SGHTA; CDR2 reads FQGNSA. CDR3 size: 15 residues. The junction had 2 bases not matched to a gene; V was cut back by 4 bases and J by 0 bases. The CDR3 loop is CASSSLAGSTDTQYF. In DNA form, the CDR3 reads TGTGCCAGCAGCTCCCTAGCGGGGAGCACAGATACGCAGTATTTT.

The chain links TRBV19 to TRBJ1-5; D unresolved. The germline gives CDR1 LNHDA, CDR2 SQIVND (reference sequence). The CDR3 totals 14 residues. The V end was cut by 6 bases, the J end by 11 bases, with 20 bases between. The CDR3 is CASSPYAPIGTQHF. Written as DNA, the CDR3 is TGTGCCAGTAGCCCATATGCCCCGATCGGGACCCAGCATTTT.

For the CDR3, the DNA is TGTGCCAGCAGTTACACTCGTGGAAACACCATATATTTT. Its translation is CASSYTRGNTIYF. The chain uses TRBV6-5 and TRBJ1-3; D is unclear. Trimming left V 2 bases short and J 3 bases short, with 5 bases between. Germline CDR1 is MNHEY and CDR2 is SVGAGI. This CDR3 is 13 amino acids long.

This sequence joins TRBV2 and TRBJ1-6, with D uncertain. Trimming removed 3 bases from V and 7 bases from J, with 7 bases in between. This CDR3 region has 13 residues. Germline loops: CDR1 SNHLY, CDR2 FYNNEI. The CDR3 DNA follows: TGTGCCAGCAGTGAGTACTGGAATTCACCCCTCCACTTT. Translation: CASSEYWNSPLHF.

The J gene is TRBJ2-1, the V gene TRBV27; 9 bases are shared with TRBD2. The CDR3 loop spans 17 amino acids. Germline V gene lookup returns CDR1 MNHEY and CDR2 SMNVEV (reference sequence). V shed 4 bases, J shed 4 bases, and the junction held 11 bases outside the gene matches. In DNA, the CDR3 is TGTGCCAGCAGTTCCGCCTTCACTAGCGGGCTTTACAATGAGCAGTTCTTC. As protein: CASSSAFTSGLYNEQFF.

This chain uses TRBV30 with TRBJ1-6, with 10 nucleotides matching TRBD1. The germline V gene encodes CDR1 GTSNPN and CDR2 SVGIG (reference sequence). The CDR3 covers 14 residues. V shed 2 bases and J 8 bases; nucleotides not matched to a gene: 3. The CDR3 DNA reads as TGTGCCTGGAGTACGGGGACAGGGGATTCACCCCTCCACTTT. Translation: CAWSTGTGDSPLHF.